This T cell receptor (beta chain) was captured in a study of blood T cells in healthy people across ages. Comment on this clonotype: Its antigen is unidentified.

Study-wide points: When one million T cells were used, diversity estimates were thought to be underestimates.

Through a sample-barcoded 5' primer and a J-beta primer mix, a second PCR was run for roughly 6 to 12 cycles. TCRdb re-analysed the 5' RACE reads in MiXCR, keeping a single row per CDR3 protein. The sample records some 760,000 distinct CDR3 sequences, 25% being singletons. The germline V gene has CDR1 DFQATT and CDR2 SNEGSKA (reference sequence). The V end was cut by 5 bases, the J end by 4 bases, with 17 bases between. This CDR3 is 14 amino acids long. Ranging in age from about 6 to 100, the donors were healthy Caucasian individuals from Russia. These data also formed part of another study, on T cells of mothers and their children. That source reports: Every mother supplied over 9 million TCR beta CDR3 reads and every child about 3 million.

The rearrangement uses TRBV20-1 and TRBJ1-1, with D unresolved. The sequence was collected from a boy aged 10-17 years in good health. What was sequenced was blood. The CDR3, as DNA: TGCAGTGCTCCTGATAGGCGGGGAGGCACTGAAGCTTTCTTT. Protein: CSAPDRRGGTEAFF.